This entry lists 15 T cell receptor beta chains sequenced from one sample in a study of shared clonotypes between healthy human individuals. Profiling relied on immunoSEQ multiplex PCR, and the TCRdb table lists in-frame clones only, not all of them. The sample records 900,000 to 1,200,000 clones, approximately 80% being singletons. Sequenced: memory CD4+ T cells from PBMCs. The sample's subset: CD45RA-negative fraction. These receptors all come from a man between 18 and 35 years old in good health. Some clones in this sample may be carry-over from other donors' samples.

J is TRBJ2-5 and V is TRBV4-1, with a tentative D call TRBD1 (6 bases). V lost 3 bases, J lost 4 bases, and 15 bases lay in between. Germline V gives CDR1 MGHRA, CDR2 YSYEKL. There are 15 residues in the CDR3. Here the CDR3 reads CASSHGGLRGETQYF. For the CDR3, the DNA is TGCGCCAGCAGCCATGGGGGCCTCCGCGGAGAGACCCAGTACTTC.

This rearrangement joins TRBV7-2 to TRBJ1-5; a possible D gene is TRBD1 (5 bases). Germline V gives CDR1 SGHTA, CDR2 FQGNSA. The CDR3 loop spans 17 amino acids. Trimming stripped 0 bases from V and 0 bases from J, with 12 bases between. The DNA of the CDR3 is TGTGCCAGCAGCTTAGCTCCCAGGGCGCATAGCAATCAGCCCCAGCATTTT. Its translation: CASSLAPRAHSNQPQHF.

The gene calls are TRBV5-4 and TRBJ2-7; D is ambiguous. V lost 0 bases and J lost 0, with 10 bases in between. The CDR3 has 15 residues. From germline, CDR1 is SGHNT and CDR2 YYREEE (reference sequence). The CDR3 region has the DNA TGTGCCAGCAGCTTGGGCGTACTGAGCTCCTACGAGCAGTACTTC. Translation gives CASSLGVLSSYEQYF.

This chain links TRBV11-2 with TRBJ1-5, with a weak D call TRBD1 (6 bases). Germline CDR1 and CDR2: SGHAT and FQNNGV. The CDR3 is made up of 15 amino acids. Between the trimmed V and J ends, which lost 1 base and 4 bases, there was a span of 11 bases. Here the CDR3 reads CASSLGRGRNQPQHF. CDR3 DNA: TGTGCCAGCAGCTTAGGCAGGGGCCGAAATCAGCCCCAGCATTTT.

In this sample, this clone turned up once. The CDR3 nucleotides read TGCGCCAGCAGGGGATTCGAGTGGGAGACCCAGTACTTC. As protein: CASRGFEWETQYF. This sequence joins TRBV5-1 and TRBJ2-5; D remains ambiguous. Trimming took 5 bases from V and 5 from J, leaving 13 bases between them. The CDR3 runs to 13 residues. CDR1 is SGHRS and CDR2 is YFSETQ in the germline V gene.

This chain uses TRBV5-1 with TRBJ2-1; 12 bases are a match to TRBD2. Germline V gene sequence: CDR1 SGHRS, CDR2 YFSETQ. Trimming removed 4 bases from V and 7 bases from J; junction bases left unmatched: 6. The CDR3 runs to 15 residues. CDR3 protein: CASSTGLAGRNEQFF. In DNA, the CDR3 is TGCGCCAGCAGCACCGGACTAGCGGGGCGTAATGAGCAGTTCTTC.

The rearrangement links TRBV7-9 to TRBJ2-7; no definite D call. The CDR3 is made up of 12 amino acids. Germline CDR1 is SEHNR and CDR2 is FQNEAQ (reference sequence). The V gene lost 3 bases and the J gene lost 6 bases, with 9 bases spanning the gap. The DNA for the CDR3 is TGTGCCAGCAGCTTGGAAAATACCGAGCAGTACTTC. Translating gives CASSLENTEQYF.

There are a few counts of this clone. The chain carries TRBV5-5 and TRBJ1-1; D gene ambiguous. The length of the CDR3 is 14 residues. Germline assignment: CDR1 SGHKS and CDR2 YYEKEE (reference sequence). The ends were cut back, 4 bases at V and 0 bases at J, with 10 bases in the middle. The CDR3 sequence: CASSLQSMNTEAFF. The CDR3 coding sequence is TGTGCCAGCAGCCTACAGTCCATGAACACTGAAGCTTTCTTT.

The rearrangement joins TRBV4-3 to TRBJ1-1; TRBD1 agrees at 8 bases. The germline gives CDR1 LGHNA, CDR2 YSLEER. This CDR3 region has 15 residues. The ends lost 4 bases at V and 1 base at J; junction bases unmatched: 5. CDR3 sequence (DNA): TGCGCCAGCAGCCCGAAAGGGACAGGGAACACTGAAGCTTTCTTT. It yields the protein CASSPKGTGNTEAFF.

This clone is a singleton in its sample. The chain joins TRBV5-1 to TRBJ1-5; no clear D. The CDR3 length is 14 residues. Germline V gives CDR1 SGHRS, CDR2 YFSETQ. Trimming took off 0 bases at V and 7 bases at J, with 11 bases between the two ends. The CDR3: CASSLGGADQPQHF. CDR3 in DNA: TGCGCCAGCAGCTTGGGGGGAGCGGACCAGCCCCAGCATTTT.

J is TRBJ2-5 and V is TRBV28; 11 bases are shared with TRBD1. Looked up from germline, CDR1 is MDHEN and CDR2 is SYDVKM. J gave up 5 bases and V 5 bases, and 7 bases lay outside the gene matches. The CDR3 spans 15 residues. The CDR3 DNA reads TGTGCCAGCAGTCTCGGGACAGGGGGGACGGAGACCCAGTACTTC. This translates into CASSLGTGGTETQYF.

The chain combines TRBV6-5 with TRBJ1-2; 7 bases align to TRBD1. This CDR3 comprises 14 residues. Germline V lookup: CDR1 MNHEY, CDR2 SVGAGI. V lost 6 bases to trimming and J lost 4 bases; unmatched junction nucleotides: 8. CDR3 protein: CASSPRGSGYGYTF. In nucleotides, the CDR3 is TGTGCCAGCAGCCCCAGGGGGTCGGGCTATGGCTACACCTTC.

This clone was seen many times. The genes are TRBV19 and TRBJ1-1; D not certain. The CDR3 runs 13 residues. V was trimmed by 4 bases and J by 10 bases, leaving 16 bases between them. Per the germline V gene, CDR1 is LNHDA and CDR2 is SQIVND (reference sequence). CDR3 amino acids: CASSNGVGLGAFF. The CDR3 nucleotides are TGTGCCAGTAGTAACGGGGTGGGTCTTGGAGCTTTCTTT.

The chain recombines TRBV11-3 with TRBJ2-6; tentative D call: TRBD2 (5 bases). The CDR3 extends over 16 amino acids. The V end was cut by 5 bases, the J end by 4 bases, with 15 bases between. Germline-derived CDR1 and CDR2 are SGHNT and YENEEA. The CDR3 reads CASSPSTGSGANVLTF. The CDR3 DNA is TGTGCCAGCAGCCCCTCCACGGGGTCCGGGGCCAACGTCCTGACTTTC.

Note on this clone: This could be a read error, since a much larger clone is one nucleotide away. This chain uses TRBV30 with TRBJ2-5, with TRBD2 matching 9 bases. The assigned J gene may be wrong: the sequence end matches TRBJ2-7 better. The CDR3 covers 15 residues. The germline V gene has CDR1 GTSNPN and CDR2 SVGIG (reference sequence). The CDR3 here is CARSVRREGFYEQYF. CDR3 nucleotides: TGTGCCCGGAGTGTACGGCGGGAGGGCTTCTACGAGCAGTACTTC.